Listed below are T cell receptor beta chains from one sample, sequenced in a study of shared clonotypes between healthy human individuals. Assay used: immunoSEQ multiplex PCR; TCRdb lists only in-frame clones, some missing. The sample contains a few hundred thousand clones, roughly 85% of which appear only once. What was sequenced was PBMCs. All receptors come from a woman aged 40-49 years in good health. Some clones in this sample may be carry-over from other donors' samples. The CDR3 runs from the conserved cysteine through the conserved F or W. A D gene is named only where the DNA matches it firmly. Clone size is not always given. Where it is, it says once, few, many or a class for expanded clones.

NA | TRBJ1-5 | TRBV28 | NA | TGTGCCAGCAGTAAGGGACGGGTCAATCAGCCCCAGCATTTT | CASSKGRVNQPQHF
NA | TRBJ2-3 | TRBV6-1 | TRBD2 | TGTGCCAGCAGTGGGCGGGGGGATACGCAGTATTTT | CASSGRGDTQYF
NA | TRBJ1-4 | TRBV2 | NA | TGTGCCAGCATTTACAGGGAAACTAATGAAAAACTGTTTTTT | CASIYRETNEKLFF
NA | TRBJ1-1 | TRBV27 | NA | TGTGCCAGCAGTCTAACGGGCCCAATGGGAACTGAAGCTTTCTTT | CASSLTGPMGTEAFF
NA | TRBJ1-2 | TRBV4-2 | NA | TGTGCCAGCCGATACAGCGATGGGGACTATGGCTACACCTTC | CASRYSDGDYGYTF
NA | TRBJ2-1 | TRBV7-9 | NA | TGTGCCAGCAGCTTAGTTCGGGACTTTCTCGTCCATGAGCAGTTCTTC | CASSLVRDFLVHEQFF
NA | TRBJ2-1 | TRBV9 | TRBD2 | TGTGCCAGCAGCCCTCCGGGCGGGAGAAGCAATGAGCAGTTCTTC | CASSPPGGRSNEQFF
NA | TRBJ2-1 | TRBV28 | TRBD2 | TGTGCCAGCAGTTTGTTTGGTAGCGGGAGGTCGAATGAGCAGTTCTTC | CASSLFGSGRSNEQFF
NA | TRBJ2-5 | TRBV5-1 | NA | TGCGCCAGCAGCCCGGGACCCTTTGAAACCCAGTACTTC | CASSPGPFETQYF
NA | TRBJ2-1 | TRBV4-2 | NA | TGTGCCAGCAGCCAAGTTGGCGGAACTGACAATGAGCAGTTCTTC | CASSQVGGTDNEQFF
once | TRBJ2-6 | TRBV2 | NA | TGTGCCAGCAGCGGAGCCATGGGCCTCACCTCTGGGGCCAACGTCCTGACTTTC | CASSGAMGLTSGANVLTF
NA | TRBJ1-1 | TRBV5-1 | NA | TGCGCCAGCAGCTTGGTTGCAGGTGGCACTGAAGCTTTCTTT | CASSLVAGGTEAFF
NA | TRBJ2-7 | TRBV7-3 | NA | TGTGCCAGCAGCTCTCCCCCTAGCTCCTACGAGCAGTACTTC | CASSSPPSSYEQYF
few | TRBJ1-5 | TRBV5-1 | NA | TGCGCCAGCAGCTTGGAAGGGGGACGAGGGCAGCCCCAGCATTTT | CASSLEGGRGQPQHF
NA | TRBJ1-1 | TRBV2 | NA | TGTGCCAGCCGATCCCTGGGGGGGGGCGACACTGAAGCTTTCTTT | CASRSLGGGDTEAFF
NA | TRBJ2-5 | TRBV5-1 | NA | TGCGCCAGCAGCTTAGGAGTGAGGGAGACCCAGTACTTC | CASSLGVRETQYF
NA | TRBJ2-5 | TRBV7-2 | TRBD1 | TGTGCCAGCAGCCCCACAGGGGTCAGTTCGGGGACCCAGTACTTC | CASSPTGVSSGTQYF
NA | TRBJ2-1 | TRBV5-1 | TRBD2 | TGCGCCAGCAGCGATCCTAGCGGGGCCTACAATGAGCAGTTCTTC | CASSDPSGAYNEQFF
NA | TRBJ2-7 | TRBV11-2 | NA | TGTGCCAGCAGCTTCCTCGGGGTAGCGATGGACGAGCAGTACTTC | CASSFLGVAMDEQYF
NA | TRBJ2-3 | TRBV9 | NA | TGTGCCAGCAGCGTAGAGACTTTCACAGATACGCAGTATTTT | CASSVETFTDTQYF
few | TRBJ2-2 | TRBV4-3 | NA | TGCGCCAGCAGCCAAGATATGGGCACCGGGGAGCTGTTTTTT | CASSQDMGTGELFF
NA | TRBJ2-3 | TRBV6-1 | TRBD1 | TGTGCCAGCAGTGGAGGACAGGGGGCTAGCACAGATACGCAGTATTTT | CASSGGQGASTDTQYF
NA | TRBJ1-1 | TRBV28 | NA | TGTGCCAGCAGTCCCACGGGGTGGCAGGCGAACACTGAAGCTTTCTTT | CASSPTGWQANTEAFF
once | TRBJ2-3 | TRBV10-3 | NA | TGTGCCATCAGTGACGGGACTGGCCGAGGCACAGATACGCAGTATTTT | CAISDGTGRGTDTQYF
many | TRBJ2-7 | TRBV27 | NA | TGTGCCTCTACAAAAGGCCAGGGGAGCTACGGGAGGAGCTACGAGCAGTACTTC | CASTKGQGSYGRSYEQYF
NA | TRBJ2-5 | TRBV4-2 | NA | TGTGCCAGCAGCCAAGGAAGTAGCGTCGAGACCCAGTACTTC | CASSQGSSVETQYF
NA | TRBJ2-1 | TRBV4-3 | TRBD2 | TGCGCCAGCAGCCAAGACCGACTAGCGGGAGTAAATGAGCAGTTCTTC | CASSQDRLAGVNEQFF
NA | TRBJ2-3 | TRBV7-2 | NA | TGTGCCAGCAGCCCGGGGAGGACAGATACGCAGTATTTT | CASSPGRTDTQYF
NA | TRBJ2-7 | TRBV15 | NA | TGTGCCACCAGCAGAGATTTGCGGTCCTACGAGCAGTACTTC | CATSRDLRSYEQYF
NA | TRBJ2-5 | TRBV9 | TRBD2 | TGTGCCAGCAGCGTAGGTGGGCTAGCGGGAGGTCCTTTACAAGAGACCCAGTACTTC | CASSVGGLAGGPLQETQYF
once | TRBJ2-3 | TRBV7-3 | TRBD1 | TGTGCCAGCAGCCAGACAGGGAATACGCAGTATTTT | CASSQTGNTQYF
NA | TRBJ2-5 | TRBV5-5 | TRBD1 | TGTGCCAGCAGCAAAGTACGACAGGGGGCTGGAGAGACCCAGTACTTC | CASSKVRQGAGETQYF
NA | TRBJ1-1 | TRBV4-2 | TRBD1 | TGTGCCAGCAGCCGCGATACAGGGGGTTGGACTGAAGCTTTCTTT | CASSRDTGGWTEAFF
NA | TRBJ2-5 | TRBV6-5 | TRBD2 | TGTGCCAGCAGTTTACCTACCTGGACTAGCCCGGCCCAGTACTTC | CASSLPTWTSPAQYF
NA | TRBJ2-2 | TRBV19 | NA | TGTGCCAGTAGTACAGGGAACACCGGGGAGCTGTTTTTT | CASSTGNTGELFF
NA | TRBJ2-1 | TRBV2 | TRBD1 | TGTGCCAGCAGTGAGGGGCTAGGGGGCGAGCAGTTCTTC | CASSEGLGGEQFF
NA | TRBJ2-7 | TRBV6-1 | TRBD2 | TGTGCCAGCAGTGAAAATAGACTAGCGGGAGCCCACGAGCAGTACTTC | CASSENRLAGAHEQYF
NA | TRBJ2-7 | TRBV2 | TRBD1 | TGTGCCAGCAGCGACCGGACAGGGCCCTACGAGCAGTACTTC | CASSDRTGPYEQYF
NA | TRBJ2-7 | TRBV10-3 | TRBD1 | TGTGCCATCAGTCCCACAGGGGTCTCCTACGAGCAGTACTTC | CAISPTGVSYEQYF
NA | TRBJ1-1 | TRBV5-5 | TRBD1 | TGTGCCAGCAAAAAGGGGGACAGGGGGCAGGAAGGAGCTTTCTTT | CASKKGDRGQEGAFF
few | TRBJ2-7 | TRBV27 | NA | TGTGCCAGCAGTTTAAACGGATACGAGCAGTACTTC | CASSLNGYEQYF
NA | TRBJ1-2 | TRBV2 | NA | TGTGCCAGCAGTGATCGTTGGCAGGGAGGCGGCTACACCTTC | CASSDRWQGGGYTF
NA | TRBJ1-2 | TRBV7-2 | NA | TGTGCCAGCAGCCCGACCGCAGGGCCGGGCTATGGCTACACCTTC | CASSPTAGPGYGYTF
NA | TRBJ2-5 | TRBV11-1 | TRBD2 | TGTGCCAGCAGCTTAGGACTAGCGGGAGAGACCCAGTACTTC | CASSLGLAGETQYF
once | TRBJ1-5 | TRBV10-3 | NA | TGTGCCATCAGTGGAACACAAAATAGCAATCAGCCCCAGCATTTT | CAISGTQNSNQPQHF
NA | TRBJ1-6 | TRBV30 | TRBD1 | TGTGCCTGGAGTGTGACAGGGGTGTATTCACCCCTCCACTTT | CAWSVTGVYSPLHF
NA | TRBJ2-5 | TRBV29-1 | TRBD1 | TGCAGCGCGGACAGGGGACCCCAAGAGACCCAGTACTTC | CSADRGPQETQYF
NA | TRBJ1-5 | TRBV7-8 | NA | TGTGCCAGCAGCTTAGTCTTGGGGGGGAATAACCAGCCCCAGCATTTT | CASSLVLGGNNQPQHF
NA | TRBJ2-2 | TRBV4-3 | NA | TGCGCCAGCAGCCAGGCTAGTCGGAGCACCGGGGAGCTGTTTTTT | CASSQASRSTGELFF
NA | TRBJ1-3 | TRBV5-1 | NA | TGCGCCAGCAGCCCCCTACCTGGAAACACCATATATTTT | CASSPLPGNTIYF
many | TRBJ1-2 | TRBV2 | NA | TGTGCCACCAGGGACGGGTGGGACTATGGCTACACCTTC | CATRDGWDYGYTF
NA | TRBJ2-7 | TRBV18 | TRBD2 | TGTGCCAGCTCACCCGGGACTAGCGATATCGAGCAGTACTTC | CASSPGTSDIEQYF
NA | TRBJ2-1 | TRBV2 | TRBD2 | TGTGCCAGCAAGGAGCGGGAAGGCAATGAGCAGTTCTTC | CASKEREGNEQFF